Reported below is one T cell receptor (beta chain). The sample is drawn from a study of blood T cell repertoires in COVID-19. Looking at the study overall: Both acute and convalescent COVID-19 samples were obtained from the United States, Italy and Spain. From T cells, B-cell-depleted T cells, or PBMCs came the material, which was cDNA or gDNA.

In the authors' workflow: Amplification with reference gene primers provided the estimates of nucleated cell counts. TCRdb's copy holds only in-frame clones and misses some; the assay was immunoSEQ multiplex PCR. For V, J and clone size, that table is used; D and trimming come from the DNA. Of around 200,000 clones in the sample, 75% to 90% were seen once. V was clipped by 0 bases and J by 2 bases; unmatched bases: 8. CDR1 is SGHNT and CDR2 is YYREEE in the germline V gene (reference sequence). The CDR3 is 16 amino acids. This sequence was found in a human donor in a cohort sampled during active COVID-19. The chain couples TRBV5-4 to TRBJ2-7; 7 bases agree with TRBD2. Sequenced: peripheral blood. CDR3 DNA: TGTGCCAGCAGCTTGGTCAGGGACTATGGGGCCTACGAGCAGTACTTC. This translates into CASSLVRDYGAYEQYF.